The rows below give T cell receptor beta chains drawn from one sample of a study of shared clonotypes between healthy human individuals. Generated by immunoSEQ multiplex PCR, the TCRdb table keeps only in-frame clones and is missing some. The repertoire has millions of clones, just over 90% of them found once; the top ten carry about 0.13%. Sequencing was done on a sample of naive CD4+ T cells sorted from blood. The receptors originated from a man younger than 35 in good health. Both conserved end residues are trimmed from each CDR3.

j_gene: TRBJ2-3
v_gene: TRBV18
len: 13
CDR3aa: ASSPKGGGTDTQY

j_gene: TRBJ2-7
v_gene: TRBV20-1
len: 8
CDR3aa: SASDPEQY

j_gene: TRBJ2-7
v_gene: TRBV7-2
len: 10
CDR3aa: ASSPPEYEQY

j_gene: TRBJ2-6
v_gene: TRBV28
len: 16
CDR3aa: ASSPPGTGLVGANVLT

j_gene: TRBJ1-1
v_gene: TRBV27
len: 15
CDR3aa: ASSLGLPNLWNTEAF

j_gene: TRBJ2-1
v_gene: TRBV5-1
len: 13
CDR3aa: ASRTWTGDDNEQF

j_gene: TRBJ1-1
v_gene: TRBV19
len: 12
CDR3aa: ASSISGINTEAF

j_gene: TRBJ2-7
v_gene: TRBV7-8
len: 15
CDR3aa: ASSLDGAPRQPYEQY

j_gene: TRBJ2-7
v_gene: TRBV6-1
len: 11
CDR3aa: ASSEADIYEQY

j_gene: TRBJ1-2
v_gene: TRBV25-1
len: 13
CDR3aa: ASSAAGTGNYGYT

j_gene: TRBJ2-5
v_gene: TRBV4-3
len: 13
CDR3aa: ASSQDDRVGETQY

j_gene: TRBJ1-4
v_gene: TRBV2
len: 12
CDR3aa: ASSESAGREKLF

j_gene: TRBJ2-1
v_gene: TRBV19
len: 12
CDR3aa: ASRASGRDNEQF

j_gene: TRBJ2-1
v_gene: TRBV7-2
len: 14
CDR3aa: ASSATGGASYNEQF

j_gene: TRBJ1-1
v_gene: TRBV4-2
len: 17
CDR3aa: ASSQDRSGRQRGRTEAF

j_gene: TRBJ2-1
v_gene: TRBV30
len: 9
CDR3aa: AWSVGGEQF

j_gene: TRBJ1-2
v_gene: TRBV10-2
len: 11
CDR3aa: ATTTGAPYGYT

j_gene: TRBJ2-6
v_gene: TRBV10-3
len: 14
CDR3aa: AISASREAGANVLT

j_gene: TRBJ1-1
v_gene: TRBV7-8
len: 14
CDR3aa: ASSPAHGQGRTEAF

j_gene: TRBJ1-1
v_gene: TRBV28
len: 13
CDR3aa: ASSLSDREFTEAF

j_gene: TRBJ2-1
v_gene: TRBV18
len: 15
CDR3aa: ASSPSAGTSGYNEQF

j_gene: TRBJ2-7
v_gene: TRBV7-9
len: 13
CDR3aa: ASSIYSGVNYEQY

j_gene: TRBJ1-1
v_gene: TRBV6-1
len: 14
CDR3aa: ASSEPGTGEYLAAF

j_gene: TRBJ2-3
v_gene: TRBV5-1
len: 13
CDR3aa: ASSPGTGGMDTQY

j_gene: TRBJ2-7
v_gene: TRBV5-1
len: 12
CDR3aa: ASSGGQLSTEQY

j_gene: TRBJ2-1
v_gene: TRBV15
len: 12
CDR3aa: ATSRDLFFDEQF

j_gene: TRBJ2-1
v_gene: TRBV19
len: 13
CDR3aa: ASKGGRAGDNEQF

j_gene: TRBJ2-5
v_gene: TRBV5-4
len: 11
CDR3aa: ASSPGHQETQY

j_gene: TRBJ2-7
v_gene: TRBV7-9
len: 12
CDR3aa: ASSPPTRYYEQY

j_gene: TRBJ2-7
v_gene: TRBV6-6
len: 13
CDR3aa: ASGRGTSGVQEQY

j_gene: TRBJ2-7
v_gene: TRBV6-1
len: 13
CDR3aa: ASSEREASSYEQY

j_gene: TRBJ1-1
v_gene: TRBV19
len: 12
CDR3aa: ASSSGQGGTEAF

j_gene: TRBJ2-7
v_gene: TRBV5-4
len: 12
CDR3aa: ASSPDPSSYEQY

j_gene: TRBJ1-3
v_gene: TRBV12-5
len: 12
CDR3aa: ASGDSGRTNTIY

j_gene: TRBJ1-2
v_gene: TRBV29-1
len: 9
CDR3aa: SVAPEPGYT

j_gene: TRBJ1-4
v_gene: TRBV19
len: 12
CDR3aa: ASSSTVLSEKLF

j_gene: TRBJ1-1
v_gene: TRBV6-1
len: 13
CDR3aa: ASRMTLGVSTEAF

j_gene: TRBJ1-1
v_gene: TRBV27
len: 12
CDR3aa: ASSPRDRNTEAF

j_gene: TRBJ1-6
v_gene: TRBV11-2
len: 10
CDR3aa: ASSLEDSPLH

j_gene: TRBJ2-2
v_gene: TRBV19
len: 11
CDR3aa: ASTGGNTGELF